These 23 T cell receptor beta chains came from one sample sequenced in a study of OX40 agonist ivuxolimab in advanced cancers. The library was generated by the immunoSEQ multiplex PCR assay. TCRdb obtained this table from immuneACCESS and retained in-frame rearrangements with V and J assigned. These tables miss some clones; where compared with another copy, unresolved V genes account for less than half of the shortfall, and the remainder is unexplained. For this sample the table gives about 58,000 clones, of which approximately 87% were detected only once. About 3% of the sample is taken by the ten largest. The material was CD4+ or CD8+ T cells sorted from blood, obtained in a trial of the OX40 agonist ivuxolimab. These TCRs come from an adult with an advanced solid tumor such as melanoma, head and neck, liver or kidney cancer.

The rearrangement joins TRBV7-2 to TRBJ2-6; D assignment may be TRBD1 or TRBD2 (6 bases each). Germline assignment: CDR1 SGHTA and CDR2 FQGNSA. Trimming removed 0 bases at V and 4 bases at J, with 13 bases between. This CDR3 comprises 17 residues. The CDR3 DNA reads TGTGCCAGCAGCTTAGCGATGGGGGGCTCCGGGGCCAACGTCCTGACTTTC. This encodes CASSLAMGGSGANVLTF.

The chain links TRBV10-3 to TRBJ2-5; 9 bases are a match to TRBD1. The CDR3 spans 13 residues. Germline-derived CDR1 and CDR2 are ENHRY and SYGVKD. J lost 5 bases, V lost 7 bases, and 5 bases had no gene match. CDR3 coding DNA: TGTGCCATCAATCGGACAGGGGCGGAGACCCAGTACTTC. Residues: CAINRTGAETQYF.

This sequence joins TRBV19 and TRBJ2-5, with 9 bases aligning to TRBD2. Trimming took 9 bases from V and 5 from J; bases not matched to a gene: 22. The CDR3 consists of 18 residues. The germline V gene encodes CDR1 LNHDA and CDR2 SQIVND (reference sequence). This CDR3 is CARREIGPGLAWWETQYF. The CDR3 DNA reads TGTGCCAGGAGAGAGATTGGCCCGGGACTAGCCTGGTGGGAGACCCAGTACTTC.

This rearrangement joins TRBV7-2 to TRBJ1-1; D uncertain. In germline, CDR1 is SGHTA, CDR2 FQGNSA. The CDR3 is 16 amino acids. Trimming pared 3 bases from V and 0 bases from J, leaving 14 bases between. CDR3 DNA: TGTGCCAGCAGCTTCACCTGGAGCGGAATGAACACTGAAGCTTTCTTT. Its protein is CASSFTWSGMNTEAFF.

The genes are TRBV18 and TRBJ1-1; D gene unclear. Germline V gene lookup returns CDR1 KGHSH and CDR2 LQKENI. The ends were cut back, 6 bases at V and 1 base at J, with 15 bases in the middle. The CDR3 spans 15 residues. CDR3 amino acids: CASSPSTLENTEAFF. DNA of the CDR3: TGTGCCAGCTCCCCATCCACCCTCGAGAACACTGAAGCTTTCTTT.

The chain carries TRBV6-5 and TRBJ2-2; 9 nucleotides align to TRBD1. This CDR3 comprises 14 residues. V dropped 5 bases and J dropped 8; count of bases not matched to a gene: 6. The germline CDR1 and CDR2 sequences are MNHEY and SVGAGI. CDR3 nucleotide sequence: TGTGCCAGCAGTCGGGACAGGGCTGGAGGGGAGCTGTTTTTT. Translation gives CASSRDRAGGELFF.

The V call is TRBV7-8, the J call TRBJ2-7, with TRBD1 matching 7 bases. The CDR3 has 16 residues. The germline CDR1 and CDR2 sequences are SGHVS and FQNEAQ. Losses at the gene ends were 5 bases for V and 3 bases for J; bases not matched to a gene: 13. Here the CDR3 DNA reads TGTGCCAGCAGCCCCCACAGGGGACCTTCCCTCTACGAGCAGTACTTC. Amino acids: CASSPHRGPSLYEQYF.

The chain has TRBV6-5 and TRBJ2-7; 7 bases match TRBD1. After removal of 5 bases from V and 4 bases from J, the junction contained 8 bases not matched to a gene. This CDR3 comprises 14 residues. Germline V CDR1 and CDR2: MNHEY, SVGAGI. The CDR3 loop is CASSPQGYSYEQYF. The CDR3 nucleotides are TGTGCCAGCAGTCCACAGGGGTACTCTTACGAGCAGTACTTC.

The J gene is TRBJ2-2, the V gene TRBV2; D not resolved. This CDR3 spans 13 amino acids. Germline-derived CDR1 and CDR2 are SNHLY and FYNNEI. V was trimmed by 6 bases and J by 6 bases, leaving 11 bases between them. Here the CDR3 DNA reads TGTGCCAGCAGGACGGACCGTGCCGGGGAGCTGTTTTTT. This translates into CASRTDRAGELFF.

The chain carries TRBV27 and TRBJ1-2, with TRBD1 matching 8 bases. Germline V lookup: CDR1 MNHEY, CDR2 SMNVEV (reference sequence). The CDR3 loop spans 14 amino acids. Trimming cost V 2 bases and J 4 bases; bases outside gene matches: 3. CDR3 nucleotide sequence: TGTGCCAGCAGTTTAGACAGGGGAGGCTATGGCTACACCTTC. Protein sequence: CASSLDRGGYGYTF.

This clone was seen a handful of times. V and J are TRBV5-6 and TRBJ1-5; D remains ambiguous. Per germline, CDR1 SGHDT and CDR2 YYEEEE. V was cut by 3 bases and J by 6 bases, with 10 bases left in between. The CDR3 loop spans 13 amino acids. The CDR3 is CASSSWAGQPQHF. As DNA, the CDR3 is TGTGCCAGCAGCTCCTGGGCCGGTCAGCCCCAGCATTTT.

The chain is built from TRBV9 and TRBJ2-3, with unresolved D. The CDR3 runs 11 residues. Germline lookup yields CDR1 SGDLS and CDR2 YYNGEE. Trimming pared 3 bases from V and 2 bases from J, leaving 1 base between. The CDR3 reads CASSDTDTQYF. DNA for the CDR3: TGTGCCAGCAGCGACACAGATACGCAGTATTTT.

The rearrangement joins TRBV27 to TRBJ2-3; 12 bases align to TRBD2. V shed 5 bases, J shed 3 bases, and the junction held 6 bases outside the gene matches. Germline V gene lookup returns CDR1 MNHEY and CDR2 SMNVEV (reference sequence). The CDR3 is 16 residues long. CDR3 sequence reads: CASSPRLAGATDTQYF. The CDR3 bases are TGTGCCAGCAGTCCAAGACTAGCGGGGGCTACAGATACGCAGTATTTT.

The chain recombines TRBV4-2 with TRBJ2-3; D may be TRBD1 (5 bases). The CDR3 runs to 16 residues. V was clipped by 0 bases and J by 1 base, with 11 bases between them. CDR1 LGHNA and CDR2 YNFKEQ come from the germline V gene. CDR3 DNA: TGTGCCAGCAGCCAAGAAGCTGGGGCTGGCACAGATACGCAGTATTTT. Its translation is CASSQEAGAGTDTQYF.

V usage is TRBV27 and J usage is TRBJ2-2, with D perhaps matching TRBD2 (5 bases). The germline V gene encodes CDR1 MNHEY and CDR2 SMNVEV (reference sequence). CDR3 length equals 16 residues. V was shortened by 4 bases and J by 5 bases, with 17 bases between the two germline ends. The CDR3 sequence is CASSWAGSPETGELFF. The CDR3 DNA reads as TGTGCCAGCAGTTGGGCGGGCAGCCCAGAGACCGGGGAGCTGTTTTTT.

The chain combines TRBV6-1 with TRBJ2-7, with D unclear. Trimming pared 7 bases from V and 0 bases from J, leaving 16 bases between. The germline V gene encodes CDR1 MNHNS and CDR2 SASEGT. The CDR3 is made up of 15 amino acids. The CDR3 DNA reads TGTGCCAGCATCTTCGCGCGCTTAAGCTCCTACGAGCAGTACTTC. Protein sequence: CASIFARLSSYEQYF.

A single count supports this clone. J is TRBJ2-3 and V is TRBV4-3; D unclear. CDR1 is LGHNA, CDR2 YSLEER, per germline. CDR3 length equals 14 residues. V was shortened by 0 bases and J by 6 bases, with 10 bases between the two germline ends. The CDR3 bases are TGCGCCAGCAGCCAAGATACCGTCTTCGATACGCAGTATTTT. This encodes CASSQDTVFDTQYF.

The genes are TRBV11-3 and TRBJ1-6; 8 bases match TRBD1. V lost 4 bases to trimming and J lost 8 bases; unmatched junction nucleotides: 4. This CDR3 region has 14 residues. Germline lookup yields CDR1 SGHNT and CDR2 YENEEA. CDR3 nucleotides: TGTGCCAGCAGCTACGACAGGGGCGATTCACCCCTCCACTTT. Translation gives CASSYDRGDSPLHF.

The genes are TRBV7-9 and TRBJ1-4; no definite D call. Trimming took 4 bases from V and 6 from J, leaving 12 bases between them. The CDR3 is made up of 14 amino acids. In germline, CDR1 is SEHNR, CDR2 FQNEAQ (reference sequence). The DNA for the CDR3 is TGTGCCAGCAGCTCCCCCCCCTCGGATGAAAAACTGTTTTTT. This encodes CASSSPPSDEKLFF.

Written as DNA, the CDR3 is TGCGCCAGCAGCTTGGTAGTTGGGGAAGGCACTGAAGCTTTCTTT. Protein: CASSLVVGEGTEAFF. The V call is TRBV5-1, the J call TRBJ1-1; no clear D gene. Germline V gene lookup returns CDR1 SGHRS and CDR2 YFSETQ. The CDR3 spans 15 residues. V lost 0 bases and J 4 bases, leaving 13 bases between the germline ends.

The sample holds one count of this clone. The V and J genes are TRBV29-1 and TRBJ2-2; D is perhaps TRBD1 or TRBD2 (5 bases each). Per germline, CDR1 SQVTM and CDR2 ANQGSEA. The CDR3 runs 17 residues. Trimming shortened V by 4 bases and J by 0 bases, and 18 bases separated the two germline ends. DNA for the CDR3: TGCAGCGTTGTTTGGTGGGGACCGAGGGCGAACACCGGGGAGCTGTTTTTT. Translating gives CSVVWWGPRANTGELFF.

The chain recombines TRBV6-5 with TRBJ2-1; TRBD1 agrees at 8 bases. The junction had 15 bases not matched to a gene; V was cut back by 5 bases and J by 12 bases. This CDR3 is 15 amino acids long. CDR1 and CDR2 from the germline V gene are MNHEY and SVGAGI. The CDR3 reads CASSIQGGSAGGQFF. In nucleotides, the CDR3 is TGTGCCAGCAGTATACAGGGGGGCTCCGCCGGGGGGCAGTTCTTC.

This chain links TRBV7-8 with TRBJ1-5, with 9 bases matching TRBD1. CDR3 length: 20 residues. The V gene end was trimmed by 4 bases and the J gene end by 6 bases; junction bases not matched to a gene: 22. Germline V lookup: CDR1 SGHVS, CDR2 FQNEAQ. This CDR3 reads CASSSKVTMSGTGRVQPQHF. The CDR3 DNA is TGTGCCAGCAGCTCAAAAGTCACTATGTCCGGGACAGGGAGGGTTCAGCCCCAGCATTTT. The variable domain in full, completed from reference TRBV7-8 and TRBJ1-5, reads GAGVSQSPRYKVAKRGQDVALRCDPISGHVSLFWYQQALGQGPEFLTYFQNEAQLDKSGLPSDRFFAERPEGSVSTLKIQRTQQEDSAVYLCASSSKVTMSGTGRVQPQHFGDGTRLSIL.